This T cell receptor beta chain was retrieved from a study of T cells after yellow fever vaccination. Study background: SMART-Seq v4 Ultra Low Input served to prepare low-cell-number fractions. Findings and caveats of the study: Although most clonotypes did not, a small share appeared in both CD4 and CD8 compartments. After the booster, 96% of CD4 and roughly nine tenths of CD8 primary-response clones were re-detected.

Universal primer sites and UMIs were introduced during 5'RACE template-switching synthesis of TCR cDNA. TCRdb passed the 5' RACE reads through MiXCR, listing each CDR3 protein once. The table lists more than 65,000 distinct CDR3 sequences, approximately 6.2% of them singletons. This clonotype was seen only a few times. Its antigen is not known. CDR1 is SEHNR and CDR2 is FQNEAQ in the germline V gene (reference sequence). Germline trimming cut 7 bases from V and 2 bases from J; bases unmatched to any gene: 3. There are 13 residues in the CDR3. The chain combines TRBV7-9 with TRBJ2-3; 7 bases align to TRBD1. This sequence originates from a man between 18 and 29 years old who received the YFV17D yellow fever vaccine. Sequencing used CD4+ T cells sorted from PBMCs, obtained more than 13 days after the first yellow fever vaccination. For the CDR3, the DNA is TGTGCCAGCACAGACAGGGACACAGATACGCAGTATTTT. Translation: CASTDRDTDTQYF.